The sequence of this TCR beta chain was determined in a study of blood T cell repertoires in COVID-19. As for the study in general: Researchers got acute and convalescent COVID-19 samples from the United States, Italy and Spain.

Measured with immunoSEQ multiplex PCR; TCRdb has only the in-frame clones, and not every one. The table has approximately 330,000 clones, roughly 89% seen once. The CDR3 length is 14 residues. From germline, CDR1 is KGHSH and CDR2 LQKENI. V lost 4 bases to trimming and J lost 2 bases, with 10 bases between them. Seattle researchers signed up patients amid active infection and tracked them longitudinally. The chain has TRBV18 and TRBJ2-3; D might be TRBD1 (6 bases). The specimen sequenced was peripheral blood. This TCR came from a man under 40 with COVID-19, enrolled during active disease. CDR3 protein: CASSLQGSTDTQYF. In DNA form, the CDR3 reads TGTGCCAGCTCACTACAGGGATCCACAGATACGCAGTATTTT. Complete variable domain (other parts from reference TRBV18 and TRBJ2-3): NAGVMQNPRHLVRRRGQEARLRCSPMKGHSHVYWYRQLPEEGLKFMVYLQKENIIDESGMPKERFSAEFPKEGPSILRIQQVVRGDSAAYFCASSLQGSTDTQYFGPGTRLTVL.